This entry features one T cell receptor (beta chain) sequence. Its antigen is as yet unknown. These data belong to a study of radiation and T cells in renal cell carcinoma. Study-wide results and caveats: In blood, top tumor clones expanded by 2 weeks, shrinking by 4. Pretreatment tumor biopsies were lacking, so baseline clonotypes are unknown.

The V gene lost 1 base and the J gene lost 5 bases, with 9 bases spanning the gap. The CDR3 spans 13 residues. From germline, CDR1 is LNHDA and CDR2 SQIVND (reference sequence). The time point denotes: blood 2 weeks post-SBRT. The sample's treatment: 15 Gy SBRT to primary tumor, nephrectomy 4 weeks later. Sequencing was performed with immunoSEQ multiplex PCR; in TCRdb, only in-frame clones are kept and a portion is missing. The repertoire holds some 58,000 clones, around three quarters seen once, with roughly 7.4% in the top ten. This chain connects TRBV19 to TRBJ2-7; the D is unclear. This TCR was recovered from a man aged 55 to 70 with renal cell carcinoma. The material sequenced was blood, taken from a patient whose treatment included radiotherapy and nephrectomy. This CDR3 is CASSIGTGHEQYF. CDR3 DNA sequence: TGTGCCAGTAGTATAGGCACCGGCCACGAGCAGTACTTC.